One and the same sample provided the 8 T cell receptor beta chains below, sequenced in a study of blood T cells in healthy people across ages. The use of a sample-barcoded 5' primer and a J-beta primer mix characterized a second PCR of about 7 to 12 cycles. Via MiXCR, TCRdb re-called the 5' RACE reads, giving one row per CDR3 protein. The sample shows hundreds of thousands of distinct CDR3 sequences, approximately 40% of them seen only once. Sequencing input: blood. Every receptor here comes from a man older than 75 in good health.

The chain is built from TRBV11-2 and TRBJ2-3; TRBD1 matches at 11 bases. Per germline, CDR1 SGHAT and CDR2 FQNNGV. The CDR3 runs to 19 residues. V lost 5 bases and J lost 0; bases outside the gene matches: 13. CDR3 loop: CASSPSSGQGELSTDTQYF. The CDR3 DNA is TGTGCCAGCAGCCCAAGTTCGGGACAGGGGGAATTGAGCACAGATACGCAGTATTTT.

V usage is TRBV7-2 and J usage is TRBJ1-1; D call uncertain. CDR1 and CDR2 from the germline V gene are SGHTA and FQGNSA. The CDR3 length is 12 residues. V was shortened by 5 bases and J by 5 bases, with 9 bases between the two germline ends. The CDR3 sequence: CASSRGRTEAFF. In nucleotides, the CDR3 is TGTGCCAGCAGCCGGGGTAGAACTGAAGCTTTCTTT.

The CDR3 region is CASSPLGTSGWYEQYF. CDR3 coding DNA: TGTGCCAGCTCACCGCTTGGGACTAGCGGGTGGTACGAGCAGTACTTC. The chain has TRBV18 and TRBJ2-7, with 12 bases fitting TRBD2. The CDR3 contains 16 residues. Trimming removed 3 bases from V and 4 bases from J; junction bases left unmatched: 7. Germline CDR1 KGHSH, CDR2 LQKENI.

On this clonotype itself: A single base separates this from a much larger clone, so it may be a read error. The chain has TRBV7-2 and TRBJ2-7; 8 bases line up with TRBD1. Trimming took 8 bases from V and 2 from J; bases not matched to a gene: 2. The CDR3 covers 12 residues. Looked up from germline, CDR1 is SGHTA and CDR2 is FQGNSA. The CDR3 region has the DNA TGTGCCAGCGGACAGGGAACCTACGAGCAGTACTTC. It codes for CASGQGTYEQYF. Full variable domain (missing parts from reference TRBV7-2 and TRBJ2-7): GAGVSQSPSNKVTEKGKDVELRCDPISGHTALYWYRQSLGQGLEFLIYFQGNSAPDKSGLPSDRFSAERTGGSVSTLTIQRTQQEDSAVYLCASGQGTYEQYFGPGTRLTVT.

This clonotype came up a few times. The rearrangement uses TRBV6-1 and TRBJ2-1; 10 positions match TRBD2. Germline V gene lookup returns CDR1 MNHNS and CDR2 SASEGT. This CDR3 spans 16 amino acids. With V trimmed by 1 base and J by 3 bases, 3 bases remained unmatched. In nucleotides, the CDR3 is TGTGCCAGCAGTGAAGTGAGGACTAGCGGCTACAATGAGCAGTTCTTC. Translation gives CASSEVRTSGYNEQFF.

The chain has TRBV12-3 or TRBV12-4 and TRBJ1-6; TRBD1 matches 9 bases. V dropped 5 bases and J dropped 6; count of bases not matched to a gene: 5. The CDR3 is 15 residues long. In DNA form, the CDR3 reads TGTGCCAGCAGTCGCCAGGGACAGGGTAATTCACCCCTCCACTTT. Translation gives CASSRQGQGNSPLHF.

This clonotype was found a few times. This chain connects TRBV20-1 to TRBJ2-4, with D perhaps TRBD1 (6 bases). The J call is uncertain, as TRBJ2-7 better fits the DNA end. From germline, CDR1 is DFQATT and CDR2 SNEGSKA (reference sequence). The CDR3 is made up of 15 amino acids. In nucleotides, the CDR3 is TGCAGTGCTAGAGATTATGACAGGCGTACCTACGAGCAGTACTTC. As protein: CSARDYDRRTYEQYF.

The chain recombines TRBV5-1 with TRBJ2-7; 8 bases map to TRBD1. Germline V lookup: CDR1 SGHRS, CDR2 YFSETQ. Trimming at V came to 3 bases and at J to 2 bases, leaving 13 bases not matched to a gene. The CDR3 has 17 residues. As DNA, the CDR3 is TGCGCCAGCAGCTCTGACTCTAGACAGGGGCTTACCTACGAGCAGTACTTC. Its protein product is CASSSDSRQGLTYEQYF. The whole variable domain, remainder taken from reference TRBV5-1 and TRBJ2-7, is KAGVTQTPRYLIKTRGQQVTLSCSPISGHRSVSWYQQTPGQGLQFLFEYFSETQRNKGNFPGRFSGRQFSNSRSEMNVSTLELGDSALYLCASSSDSRQGLTYEQYFGPGTRLTVT.